This TCR beta chain comes out of a study of synovial regulatory T cells in juvenile arthritis (dated by TCRdb to 2015 to 2017). Regarding the complete study: Among the sequenced patients, a few were classified as therapy-naive, methotrexate plus infliximab was given to one, methotrexate was given to six, and treatment information was unavailable for one. Using matched patient samples, the researchers compared TCRbeta CDR3 repertoires across three groups: blood iaTreg cells, other blood Treg cells and synovial fluid Treg cells. Effector T cell subsets were also sequenced in the study cohort for comparisons, but only blood and synovial fluid Treg cells are covered by the Treg dataset alone. The TCR repertoire comparisons covered Treg and Teff subsets from about a dozen JIA patients with active disease. The full study reports these points: Across patients, iaTreg TCR repertoires were largely private, and these iaTreg repertoires partially overlapped with synovial Teff and blood CPL repertoires. More CDR3 sequences were shared by synovial Treg cells with iaTreg cells than with other blood Treg cells, and a closer relation was confirmed by Chao-Jaccard similarity.

For each patient with active arthritis, synovial fluid was collected together with matched peripheral blood, and this synovial fluid made up the synovial samples. The donors for the TCR repertoire analysis were some 11 juvenile idiopathic arthritis patients with active disease who had not reached inactive disease, of whom 3 were polyarticular and 8 were oligoarticular. The TCR-sequenced patients had a median age of roughly 10 years (range 2.4-22.9) and median disease duration of about seven years (range 0.2-19.1). Synovial Treg cells showed FOXP3 TSDR demethylation comparable to blood and healthy-donor Treg cells, supporting bona fide regulatory lineage commitment. Samples for TCR repertoire analysis were collected at two centres in Italy. The library was prepared using the immunoSEQ multiplex PCR assay. TCRbeta CDR3 sequencing was carried out by Adaptive Biotechnologies. The authors' pipeline ran thus. Repertoire similarity used the Chao-modified Jaccard index and median clonotype overlap from 200 random subsamples at equal sample size. Similarity analyses used either productive nucleotide sequences or in silico-translated amino acid sequences. Repertoires were compared using hierarchical clustering with single linkage and t-SNE, both based on Chao-modified Jaccard distances. After normalising for sample size, the researchers measured repertoire diversity with the Renyi index across a range of alpha values. TCRdb provides this immuneACCESS table in a form limited to in-frame rearrangements. Some clones are lacking; in checked studies, under half of them reflect an unresolved V gene, and why the rest are absent is not known. V and J calls and clone size are as listed in that table; D and trimming were resolved from the DNA. The sample table holds roughly 1,500 clones. Clones ranked in the top ten supply roughly a tenth of the sample.

No count is logged; frequency rates this clone as large (0.1 to 1%). Its cognate antigen has yet to be identified. The germline V gene (reference sequence) gives CDR1 as LNHDA and CDR2 as SQIVND. The CDR3 sequence holds 17 residues, the cysteine and phenylalanine included. The coding DNA is unavailable. Here the chain combines TRBV19 and TRBJ2-1; TCRdb's D gene call, TRBD2, goes unchecked for lack of DNA. Sequenced input: Treg cells from the synovium. The TCR sequence derives from a donor aged 2-35 years with juvenile idiopathic arthritis. The CDR3 region: CASSIPRRSGRTHEQFF.